This T cell receptor (beta chain) was profiled in a study of PD-1 blockade in classical Hodgkin lymphoma. Time point here: cycle 4 day 1 (C4D1), after more than 5 weeks of nivolumab. Following autologous stem cell transplantation, relapse occurred in every patient, and exposure to brentuximab vedotin varied. Researchers report purifying CD4+ T cells from thawed PBMCs by magnetic negative selection. Generated by immunoSEQ multiplex PCR, the TCRdb table keeps only in-frame clones and is missing some. The repertoire includes 25,000 or so clones, more than 70% of them detected once, and approximately 2.6% sits in the top ten. With V trimmed by 3 bases and J by 4 bases, 12 bases remained unmatched. The CDR3 is 17 amino acids. Looked up from germline, CDR1 is SGHRS and CDR2 is YFSETQ.

This chain connects TRBV5-1 to TRBJ2-1; 8 bases match TRBD2. This receptor was taken from a human donor with classical Hodgkin lymphoma. The specimen was CD4+ T cells from blood, collected before the fourth cycle of nivolumab. CDR3 in amino acids: CASSSEVGTRNYNEQFF. CDR3 DNA sequence: TGCGCCAGCAGCTCCGAAGTGGGGACTAGAAATTACAATGAGCAGTTCTTC.